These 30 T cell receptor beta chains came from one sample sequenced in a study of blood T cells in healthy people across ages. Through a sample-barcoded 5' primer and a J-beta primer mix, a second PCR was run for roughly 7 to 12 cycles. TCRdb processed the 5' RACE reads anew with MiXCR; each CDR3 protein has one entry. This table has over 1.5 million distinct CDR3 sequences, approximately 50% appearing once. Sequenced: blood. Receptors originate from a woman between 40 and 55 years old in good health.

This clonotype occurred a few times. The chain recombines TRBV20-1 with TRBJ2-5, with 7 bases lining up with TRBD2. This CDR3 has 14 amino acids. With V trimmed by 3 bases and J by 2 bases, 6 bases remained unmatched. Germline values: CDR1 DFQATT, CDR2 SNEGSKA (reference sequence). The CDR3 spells CSASARRGQETQYF. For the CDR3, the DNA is TGCAGTGCTAGTGCGCGGCGGGGGCAAGAGACCCAGTACTTC.

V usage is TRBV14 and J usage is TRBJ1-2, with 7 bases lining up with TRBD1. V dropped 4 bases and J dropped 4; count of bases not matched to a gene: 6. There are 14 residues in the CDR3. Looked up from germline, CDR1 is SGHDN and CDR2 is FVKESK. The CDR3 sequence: CASSRNRGFYGYTF. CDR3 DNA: TGTGCCAGCAGCCGAAACAGGGGTTTCTATGGCTACACCTTC.

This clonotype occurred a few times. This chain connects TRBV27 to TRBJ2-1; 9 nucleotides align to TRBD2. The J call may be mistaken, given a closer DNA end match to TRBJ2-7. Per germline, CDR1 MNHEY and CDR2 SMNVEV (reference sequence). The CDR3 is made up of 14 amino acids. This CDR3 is CASRGGGAYNEQYF. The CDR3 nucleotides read TGTGCCAGCAGGGGCGGGGGGGCCTACAATGAGCAGTACTTC.

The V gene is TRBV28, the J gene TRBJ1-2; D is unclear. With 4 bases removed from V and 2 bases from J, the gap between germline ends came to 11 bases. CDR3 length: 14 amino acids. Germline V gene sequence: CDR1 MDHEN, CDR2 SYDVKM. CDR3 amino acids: CASSSPRGNYGYTF. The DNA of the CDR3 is TGTGCCAGCAGTTCCCCCCGGGGAAACTATGGCTACACCTTC.

As DNA, the CDR3 is TGTGCCACCAGCCGAAGCGGCTATGGCTACACCTTC. Its translation: CATSRSGYGYTF. V and J are TRBV15 and TRBJ1-2; no firm D call. The germline V gene encodes CDR1 LNHNV and CDR2 YYDKDF (reference sequence). This CDR3 spans 12 amino acids. V was pared by 5 bases and J by 4 bases, with 8 bases between.

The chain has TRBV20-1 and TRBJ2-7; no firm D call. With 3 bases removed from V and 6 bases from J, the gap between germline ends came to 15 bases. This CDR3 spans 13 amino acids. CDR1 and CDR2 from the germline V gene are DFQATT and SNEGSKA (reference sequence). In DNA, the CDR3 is TGCAGTGCTAGCGATCTGACGCGTTCCGAGCAGTACTTC. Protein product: CSASDLTRSEQYF.

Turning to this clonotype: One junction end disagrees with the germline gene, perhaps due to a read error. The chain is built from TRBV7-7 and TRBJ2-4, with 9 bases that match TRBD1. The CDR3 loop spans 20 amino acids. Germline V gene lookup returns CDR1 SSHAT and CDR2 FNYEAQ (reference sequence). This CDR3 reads CASSLHKGARGPLGQGIQYF. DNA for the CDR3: TGTGCTAGCAGCTTACATAAAGGGGCCCGAGGGCCGCTAGGACAGGGGATTCAGTACTTC. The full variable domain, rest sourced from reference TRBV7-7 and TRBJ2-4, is GAGVSQSPRYKVTKRGQDVTLRCDPISSHATLYWYQQALGQGPEFLTYFNYEAQPDKSGLPSDRFSAERPEGSISTLTIQRTEQRDSAMYRCASSLHKGARGPLGQGIQYFGAGTRLSVL.

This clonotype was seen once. The chain's CDR3 is CASSAPHGGGAETQYF. CDR3 DNA: TGCGCCAGCAGTGCCCCACATGGGGGGGGCGCGGAGACCCAGTACTTC. The chain recombines TRBV10-2 with TRBJ2-5; D is perhaps TRBD2 (7 bases). V was cut by 4 bases and J by 5 bases, with 20 bases left in between. Germline values: CDR1 WSHSY, CDR2 SAAADI. The CDR3 runs 16 residues.

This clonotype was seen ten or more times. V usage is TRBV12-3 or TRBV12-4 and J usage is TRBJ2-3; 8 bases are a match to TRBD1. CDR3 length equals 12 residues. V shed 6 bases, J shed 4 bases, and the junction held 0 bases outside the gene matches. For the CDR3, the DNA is TGTGCCAGCAGGACAGGGGCAGATACGCAGTATTTT. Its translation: CASRTGADTQYF.

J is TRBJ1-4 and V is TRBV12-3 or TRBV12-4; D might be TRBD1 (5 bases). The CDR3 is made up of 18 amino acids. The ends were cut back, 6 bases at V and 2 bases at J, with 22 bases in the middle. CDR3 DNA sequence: TGTGCCAGCAGCCCAAGGAGGGACGCCGGACTCACTAATGAAAAACTGTTTTTT. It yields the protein CASSPRRDAGLTNEKLFF.

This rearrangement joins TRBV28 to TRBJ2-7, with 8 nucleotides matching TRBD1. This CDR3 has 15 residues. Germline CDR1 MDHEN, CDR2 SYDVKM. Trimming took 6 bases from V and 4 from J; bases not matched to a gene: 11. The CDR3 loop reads CASRALTGQGYEQYF. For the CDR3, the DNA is TGTGCCAGCAGGGCCCTTACTGGACAGGGTTACGAGCAGTACTTC.

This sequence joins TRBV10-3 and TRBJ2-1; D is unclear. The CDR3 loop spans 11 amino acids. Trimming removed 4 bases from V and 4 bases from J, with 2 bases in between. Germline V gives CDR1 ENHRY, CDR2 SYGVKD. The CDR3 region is CAISVYNEQFF. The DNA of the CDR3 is TGTGCCATCAGTGTATACAATGAGCAGTTCTTC.

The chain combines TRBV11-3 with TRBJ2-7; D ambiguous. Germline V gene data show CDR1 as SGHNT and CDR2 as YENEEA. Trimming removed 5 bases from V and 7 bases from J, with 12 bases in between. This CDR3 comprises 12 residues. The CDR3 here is CASSQGSQEQYF. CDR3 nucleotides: TGTGCCAGCAGCCAAGGTTCCCAGGAGCAGTACTTC. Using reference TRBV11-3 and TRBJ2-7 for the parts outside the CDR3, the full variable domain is EAGVVQSPRYKIIEKKQPVAFWCNPISGHNTLYWYLQNLGQGPELLIRYENEEAVDDSQLPKDRFSAERLKGVDSTLKIQPAELGDSAVYLCASSQGSQEQYFGPGTRLTVT.

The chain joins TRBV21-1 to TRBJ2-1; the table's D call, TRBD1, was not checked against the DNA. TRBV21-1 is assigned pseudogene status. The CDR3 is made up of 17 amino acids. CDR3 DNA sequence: TGTGCCAGCAACCTGGGACAGGGACCAAAAGGGGACAATGAGCAGTTCTTC. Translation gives CASNLGQGPKGDNEQFF.

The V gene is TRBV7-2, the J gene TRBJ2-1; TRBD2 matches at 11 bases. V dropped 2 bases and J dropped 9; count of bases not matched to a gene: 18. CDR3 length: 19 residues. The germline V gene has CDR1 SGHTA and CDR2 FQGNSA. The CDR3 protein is CASSLNLRLAGPKRSEQFF. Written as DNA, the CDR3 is TGTGCCAGCAGCTTAAACCTCCGACTAGCGGGGCCCAAACGGAGTGAGCAGTTCTTC.

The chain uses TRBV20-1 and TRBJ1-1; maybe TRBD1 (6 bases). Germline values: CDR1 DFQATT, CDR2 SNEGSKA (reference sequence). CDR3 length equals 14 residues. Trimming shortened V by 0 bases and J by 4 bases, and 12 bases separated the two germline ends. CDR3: CSAREGAMGTEAFF. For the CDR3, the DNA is TGCAGTGCTAGAGAGGGGGCAATGGGCACTGAAGCTTTCTTT.

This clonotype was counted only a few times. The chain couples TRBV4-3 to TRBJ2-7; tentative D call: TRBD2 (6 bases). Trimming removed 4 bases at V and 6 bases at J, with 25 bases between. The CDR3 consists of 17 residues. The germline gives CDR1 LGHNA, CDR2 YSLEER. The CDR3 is CASSRLLSTSCTTEQYF. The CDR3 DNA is TGCGCCAGCAGCCGCCTCCTCAGCACTAGCTGTACCACCGAGCAGTACTTC.

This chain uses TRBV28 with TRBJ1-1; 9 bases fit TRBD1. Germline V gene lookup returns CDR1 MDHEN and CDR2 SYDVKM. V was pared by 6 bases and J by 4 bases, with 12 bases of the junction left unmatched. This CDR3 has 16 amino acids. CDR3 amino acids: CASRSPGQGSGTEAFF. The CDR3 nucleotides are TGTGCCAGCAGATCCCCGGGACAGGGCTCCGGCACTGAAGCTTTCTTT.

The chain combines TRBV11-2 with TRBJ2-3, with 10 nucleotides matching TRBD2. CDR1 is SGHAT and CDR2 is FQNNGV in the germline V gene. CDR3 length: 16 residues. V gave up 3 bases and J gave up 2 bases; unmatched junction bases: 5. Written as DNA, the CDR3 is TGTGCCAGCAGCTTTAGCGGGGGGTCCCTCACAGATACGCAGTATTTT. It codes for CASSFSGGSLTDTQYF.

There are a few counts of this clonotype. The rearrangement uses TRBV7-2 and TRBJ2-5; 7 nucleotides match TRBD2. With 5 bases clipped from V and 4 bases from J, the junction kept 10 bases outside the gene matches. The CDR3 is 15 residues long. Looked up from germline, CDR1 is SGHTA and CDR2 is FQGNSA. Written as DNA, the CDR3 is TGTGCCAGCAGCCGCATGGGAGGGGTGGGAGAGACCCAGTACTTC. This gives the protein CASSRMGGVGETQYF.

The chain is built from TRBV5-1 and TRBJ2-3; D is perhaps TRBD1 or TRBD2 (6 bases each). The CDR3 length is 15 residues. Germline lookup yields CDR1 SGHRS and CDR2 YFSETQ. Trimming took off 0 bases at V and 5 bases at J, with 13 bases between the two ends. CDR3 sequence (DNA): TGCGCCAGCAGCTTGGAACGGGGGCGCGTAGATACGCAGTATTTT. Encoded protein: CASSLERGRVDTQYF. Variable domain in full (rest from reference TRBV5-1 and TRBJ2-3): KAGVTQTPRYLIKTRGQQVTLSCSPISGHRSVSWYQQTPGQGLQFLFEYFSETQRNKGNFPGRFSGRQFSNSRSEMNVSTLELGDSALYLCASSLERGRVDTQYFGPGTRLTVL.

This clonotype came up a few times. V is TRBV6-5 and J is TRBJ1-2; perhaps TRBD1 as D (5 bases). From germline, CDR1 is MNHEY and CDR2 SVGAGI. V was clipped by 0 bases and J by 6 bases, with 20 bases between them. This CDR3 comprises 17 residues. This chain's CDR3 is CASSYSIESGRGNGYTF. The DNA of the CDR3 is TGTGCCAGCAGTTACTCGATAGAGTCAGGGAGAGGAAATGGCTACACCTTC.

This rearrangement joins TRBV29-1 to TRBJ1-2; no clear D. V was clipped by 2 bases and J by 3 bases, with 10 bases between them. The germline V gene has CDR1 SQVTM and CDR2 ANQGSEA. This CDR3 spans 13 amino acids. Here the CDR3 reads CSVERRGDYGYTF. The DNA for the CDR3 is TGCAGCGTTGAACGGCGGGGAGACTATGGCTACACCTTC.

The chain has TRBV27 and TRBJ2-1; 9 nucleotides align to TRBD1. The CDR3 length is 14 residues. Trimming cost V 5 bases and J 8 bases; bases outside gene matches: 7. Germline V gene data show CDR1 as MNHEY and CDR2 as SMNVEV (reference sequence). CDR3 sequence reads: CASSTPTGGHEQFF. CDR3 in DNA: TGTGCCAGCAGTACCCCGACAGGGGGACATGAGCAGTTCTTC.

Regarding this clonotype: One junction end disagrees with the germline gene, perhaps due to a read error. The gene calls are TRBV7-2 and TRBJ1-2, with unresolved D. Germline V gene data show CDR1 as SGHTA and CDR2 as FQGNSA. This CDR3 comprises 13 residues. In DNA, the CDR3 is TGTGCCAGCAGCCCCGACATATTCTATGGCTACACCTTT. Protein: CASSPDIFYGYTF.

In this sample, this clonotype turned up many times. The CDR3 is CSAFGGQGAHSGANVLTF. In nucleotides, the CDR3 is TGCAGTGCTTTCGGGGGCCAGGGGGCTCACTCTGGGGCCAACGTCCTGACTTTC. This chain joins TRBV20-1 and TRBJ2-6; 8 bases are a match to TRBD1. The germline V gene has CDR1 DFQATT and CDR2 SNEGSKA (reference sequence). Trimming took 5 bases from V and 0 from J; bases not matched to a gene: 12. The CDR3 is 18 amino acids.

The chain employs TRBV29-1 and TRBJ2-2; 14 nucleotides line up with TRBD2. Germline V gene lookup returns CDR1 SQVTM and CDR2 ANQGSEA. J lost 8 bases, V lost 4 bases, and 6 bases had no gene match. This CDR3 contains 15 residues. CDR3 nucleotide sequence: TGCAGCGTTGGTGGGACTAGCGGGGGATGGGGGGAGCTGTTTTTT. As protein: CSVGGTSGGWGELFF.

This CDR3 reads CSAKDDRSSYNSPLHF. The CDR3 coding sequence is TGCAGTGCTAAAGACGACCGGAGCTCCTATAATTCACCCCTCCACTTT. The chain links TRBV20-1 to TRBJ1-6, with no clear D. Germline CDR1 reads DFQATT; CDR2 reads SNEGSKA (reference sequence). Trimming took off 4 bases at V and 0 bases at J, with 13 bases between the two ends. This CDR3 has 16 residues.

The CDR3 DNA sequence: TGTGCCAGCACCGATAGCAGGGGCCCCTTTGAGACCCAGTACTTC. It encodes CASTDSRGPFETQYF. The J gene is TRBJ2-7, the V gene TRBV7-2; D is possibly TRBD1 (6 bases). TRBJ2-5 explains the end of the DNA better; the J call may be wrong. Per germline, CDR1 SGHTA and CDR2 FQGNSA. The CDR3 length is 15 residues.

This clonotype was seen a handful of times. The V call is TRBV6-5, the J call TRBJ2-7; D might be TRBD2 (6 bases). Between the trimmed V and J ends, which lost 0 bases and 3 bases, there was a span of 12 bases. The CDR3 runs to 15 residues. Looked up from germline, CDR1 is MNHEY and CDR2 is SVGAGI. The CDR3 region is CASSYSHGGIYEQYF. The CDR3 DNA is TGTGCCAGCAGTTACTCTCATGGGGGGATCTACGAGCAGTACTTC.